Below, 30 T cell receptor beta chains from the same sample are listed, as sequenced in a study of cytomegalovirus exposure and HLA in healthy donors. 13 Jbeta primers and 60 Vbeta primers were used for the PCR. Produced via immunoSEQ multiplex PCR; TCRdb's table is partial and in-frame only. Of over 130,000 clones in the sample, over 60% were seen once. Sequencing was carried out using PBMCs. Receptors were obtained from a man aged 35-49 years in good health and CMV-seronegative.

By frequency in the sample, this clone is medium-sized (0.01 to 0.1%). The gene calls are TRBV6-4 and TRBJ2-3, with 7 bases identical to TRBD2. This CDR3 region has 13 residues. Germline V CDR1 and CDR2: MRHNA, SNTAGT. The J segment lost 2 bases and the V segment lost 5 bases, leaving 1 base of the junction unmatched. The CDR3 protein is CASSSGDTDTQYF. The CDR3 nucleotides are TGTGCCAGCAGTAGCGGGGACACAGATACGCAGTATTTT.

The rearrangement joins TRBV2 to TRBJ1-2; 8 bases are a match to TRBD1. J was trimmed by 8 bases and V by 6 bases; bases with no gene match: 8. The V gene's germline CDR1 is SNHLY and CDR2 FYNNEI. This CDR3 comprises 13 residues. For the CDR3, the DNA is TGTGCCAGCAGCCGACAGGGGTCGCGGGGCTACACCTTC. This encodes CASSRQGSRGYTF.

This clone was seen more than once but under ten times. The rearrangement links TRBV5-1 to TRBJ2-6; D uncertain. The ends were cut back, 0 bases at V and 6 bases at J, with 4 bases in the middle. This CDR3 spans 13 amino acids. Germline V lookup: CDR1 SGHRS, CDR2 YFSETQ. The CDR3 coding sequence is TGCGCCAGCAGCTTGGAACTGGCCAACGTCCTGACTTTC. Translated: CASSLELANVLTF.

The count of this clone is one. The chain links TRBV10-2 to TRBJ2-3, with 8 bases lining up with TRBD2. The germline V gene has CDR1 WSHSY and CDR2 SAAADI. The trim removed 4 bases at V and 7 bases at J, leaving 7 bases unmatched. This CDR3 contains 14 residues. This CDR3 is CASSGLSGGNTQYF. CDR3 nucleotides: TGCGCCAGCAGTGGCTTATCGGGGGGGAATACGCAGTATTTT.

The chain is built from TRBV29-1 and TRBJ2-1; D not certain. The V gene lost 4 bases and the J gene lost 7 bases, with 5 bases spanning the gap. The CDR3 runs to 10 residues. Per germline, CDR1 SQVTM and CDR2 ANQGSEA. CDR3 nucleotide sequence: TGCAGCGTTGTGCGGAATGAGCAGTTCTTC. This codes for CSVVRNEQFF.

The CDR3 sequence: CASSQELRGGLDTQYF. The CDR3 coding sequence is TGCGCCAGCAGCCAAGAGTTGCGGGGGGGCCTGGATACGCAGTATTTT. This rearrangement joins TRBV4-3 to TRBJ2-3, with 9 positions matching TRBD2. The V and J ends lost 0 bases and 6 bases, in that order; junction bases with no gene match: 7. This CDR3 region has 16 residues. Germline lookup yields CDR1 LGHNA and CDR2 YSLEER.

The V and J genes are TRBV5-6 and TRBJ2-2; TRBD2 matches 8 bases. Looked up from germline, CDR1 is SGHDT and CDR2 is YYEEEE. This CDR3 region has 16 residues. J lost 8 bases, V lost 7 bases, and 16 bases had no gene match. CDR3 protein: CASRSPRGGQEGELFF. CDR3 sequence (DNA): TGTGCCAGCCGAAGTCCTCGGGGGGGGCAAGAAGGGGAGCTGTTTTTT.

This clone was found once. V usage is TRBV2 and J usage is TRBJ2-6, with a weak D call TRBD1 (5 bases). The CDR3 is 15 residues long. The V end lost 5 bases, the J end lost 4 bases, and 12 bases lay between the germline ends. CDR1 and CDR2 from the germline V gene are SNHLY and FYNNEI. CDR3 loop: CASSLDNAGANVLTF. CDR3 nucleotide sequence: TGTGCCAGCAGTTTGGACAATGCAGGGGCCAACGTCCTGACTTTC. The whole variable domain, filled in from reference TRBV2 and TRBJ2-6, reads EPEVTQTPSHQVTQMGQEVILRCVPISNHLYFYWYRQILGQKVEFLVSFYNNEISEKSEIFDDQFSVERPDGSNFTLKIRSTKLEDSAMYFCASSLDNAGANVLTFGAGSRLTVL.

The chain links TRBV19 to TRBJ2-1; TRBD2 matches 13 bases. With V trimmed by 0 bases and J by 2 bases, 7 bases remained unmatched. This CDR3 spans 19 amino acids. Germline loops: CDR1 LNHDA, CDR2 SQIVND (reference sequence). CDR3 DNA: TGTGCCAGTAGTATAGAGGCCGGGACTAGCGGGAAGCCCTACAATGAGCAGTTCTTC. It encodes CASSIEAGTSGKPYNEQFF.

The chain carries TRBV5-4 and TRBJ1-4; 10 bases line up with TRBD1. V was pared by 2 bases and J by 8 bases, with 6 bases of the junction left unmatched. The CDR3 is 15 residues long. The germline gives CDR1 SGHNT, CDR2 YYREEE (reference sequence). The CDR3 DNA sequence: TGTGCCAGCAGCTTAGGACAGGGGGGTGGAGAAAAACTGTTTTTT. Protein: CASSLGQGGGEKLFF.

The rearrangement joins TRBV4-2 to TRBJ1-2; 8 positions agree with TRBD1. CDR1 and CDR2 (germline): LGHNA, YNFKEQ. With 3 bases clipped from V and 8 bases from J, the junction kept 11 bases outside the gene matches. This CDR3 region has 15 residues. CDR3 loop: CASSHLQGEGGGYTF. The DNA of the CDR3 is TGTGCCAGCAGCCATTTACAGGGGGAGGGTGGAGGCTACACCTTC.

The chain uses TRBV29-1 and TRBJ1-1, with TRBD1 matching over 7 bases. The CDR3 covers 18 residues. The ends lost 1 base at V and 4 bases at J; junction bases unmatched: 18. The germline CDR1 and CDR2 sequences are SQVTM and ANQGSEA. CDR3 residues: CSVEGQPGQSGTGTEAFF. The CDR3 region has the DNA TGCAGCGTTGAAGGCCAACCGGGACAGAGTGGAACGGGCACTGAAGCTTTCTTT.

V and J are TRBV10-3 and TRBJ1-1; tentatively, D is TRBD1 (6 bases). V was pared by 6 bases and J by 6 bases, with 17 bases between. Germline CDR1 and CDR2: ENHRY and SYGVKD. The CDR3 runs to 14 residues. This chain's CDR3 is CAIRENRENAEAFF. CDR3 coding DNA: TGTGCCATCAGAGAAAACAGGGAAAACGCTGAAGCTTTCTTT.

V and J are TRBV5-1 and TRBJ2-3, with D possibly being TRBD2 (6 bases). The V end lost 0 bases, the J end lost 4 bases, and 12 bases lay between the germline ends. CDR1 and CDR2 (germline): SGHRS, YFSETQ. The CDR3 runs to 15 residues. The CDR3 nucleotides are TGCGCCAGCAGCTTGGAAGGTAGCGGACCAGATACGCAGTATTTT. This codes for CASSLEGSGPDTQYF.

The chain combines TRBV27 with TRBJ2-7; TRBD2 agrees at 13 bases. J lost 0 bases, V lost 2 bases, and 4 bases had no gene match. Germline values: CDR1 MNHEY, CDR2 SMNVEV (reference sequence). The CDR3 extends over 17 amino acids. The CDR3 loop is CASSLSGLAGASYEQYF. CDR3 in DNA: TGTGCCAGCAGTTTAAGTGGACTAGCGGGAGCCTCCTACGAGCAGTACTTC.

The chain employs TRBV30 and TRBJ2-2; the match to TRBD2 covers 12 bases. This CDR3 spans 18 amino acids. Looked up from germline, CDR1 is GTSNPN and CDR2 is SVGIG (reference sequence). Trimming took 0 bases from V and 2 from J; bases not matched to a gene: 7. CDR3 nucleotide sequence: TGTGCCTGGAGTGTAGGACTAGCGGGATGGATCAACACCGGGGAGCTGTTTTTT. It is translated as CAWSVGLAGWINTGELFF.

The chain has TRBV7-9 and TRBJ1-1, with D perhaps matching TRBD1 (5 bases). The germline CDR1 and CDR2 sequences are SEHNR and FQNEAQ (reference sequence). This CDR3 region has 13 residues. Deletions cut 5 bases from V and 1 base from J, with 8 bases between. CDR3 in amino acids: CASSGDRNTEAFF. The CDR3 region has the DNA TGTGCCAGCAGCGGCGACAGGAACACTGAAGCTTTCTTT.

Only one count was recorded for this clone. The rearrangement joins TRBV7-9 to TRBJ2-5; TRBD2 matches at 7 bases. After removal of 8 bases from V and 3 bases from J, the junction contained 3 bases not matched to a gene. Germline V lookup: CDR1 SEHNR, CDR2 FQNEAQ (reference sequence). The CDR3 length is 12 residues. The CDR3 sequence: CASLGGEETQYF. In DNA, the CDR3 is TGTGCCAGCCTGGGAGGGGAAGAGACCCAGTACTTC.

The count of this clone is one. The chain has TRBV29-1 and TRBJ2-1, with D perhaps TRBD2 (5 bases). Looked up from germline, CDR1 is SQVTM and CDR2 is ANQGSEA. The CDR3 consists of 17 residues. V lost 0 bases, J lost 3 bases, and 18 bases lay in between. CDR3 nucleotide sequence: TGCAGCGTTGAAGATCGGCGCGGGTCCCCGGGCTACAATGAGCAGTTCTTC. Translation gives CSVEDRRGSPGYNEQFF.

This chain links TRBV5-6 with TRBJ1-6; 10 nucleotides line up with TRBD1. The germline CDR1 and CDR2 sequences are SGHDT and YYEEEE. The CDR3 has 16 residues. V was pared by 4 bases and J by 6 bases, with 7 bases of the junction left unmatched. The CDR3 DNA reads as TGTGCCAGCAGCCGGGGGGACAGGGGCATTAATTCACCCCTCCACTTT. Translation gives CASSRGDRGINSPLHF.

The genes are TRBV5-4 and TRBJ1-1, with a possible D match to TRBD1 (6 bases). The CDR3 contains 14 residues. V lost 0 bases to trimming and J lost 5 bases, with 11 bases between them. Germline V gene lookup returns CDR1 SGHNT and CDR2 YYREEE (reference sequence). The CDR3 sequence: CASSLAGEGTEAFF. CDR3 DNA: TGTGCCAGCAGCTTGGCAGGGGAGGGAACTGAAGCTTTCTTT.

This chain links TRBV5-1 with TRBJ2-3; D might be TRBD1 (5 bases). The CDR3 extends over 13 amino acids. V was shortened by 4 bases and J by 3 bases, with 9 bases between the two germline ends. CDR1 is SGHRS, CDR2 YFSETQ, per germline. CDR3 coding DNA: TGCGCCAGCAGCGTAGGGGCTACAGATACGCAGTATTTT. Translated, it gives CASSVGATDTQYF. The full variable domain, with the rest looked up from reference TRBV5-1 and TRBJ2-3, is KAGVTQTPRYLIKTRGQQVTLSCSPISGHRSVSWYQQTPGQGLQFLFEYFSETQRNKGNFPGRFSGRQFSNSRSEMNVSTLELGDSALYLCASSVGATDTQYFGPGTRLTVL.

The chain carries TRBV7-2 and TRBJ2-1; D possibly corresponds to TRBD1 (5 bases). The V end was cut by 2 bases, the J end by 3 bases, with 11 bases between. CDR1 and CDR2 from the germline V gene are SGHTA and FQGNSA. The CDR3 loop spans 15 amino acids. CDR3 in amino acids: CASSLRFDSYNEQFF. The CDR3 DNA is TGTGCCAGCAGCTTACGCTTCGACAGCTACAATGAGCAGTTCTTC.

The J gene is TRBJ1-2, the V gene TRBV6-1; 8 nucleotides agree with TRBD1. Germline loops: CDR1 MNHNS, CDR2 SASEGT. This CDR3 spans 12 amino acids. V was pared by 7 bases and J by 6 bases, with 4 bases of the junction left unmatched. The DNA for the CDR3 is TGTGCCAGCAATCGACAGGGGAATGGCTACACCTTC. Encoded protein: CASNRQGNGYTF.

The CDR3 loop is CASSLQGLDEQFF. The CDR3, as DNA: TGTGCCAGCAGCCTACAGGGTTTGGATGAGCAGTTCTTC. V is TRBV5-6 and J is TRBJ2-1; a possible D gene is TRBD1 (6 bases). The CDR3 loop spans 13 amino acids. Trimming pared 4 bases from V and 8 bases from J, leaving 13 bases between. CDR1 is SGHDT, CDR2 YYEEEE, per germline.

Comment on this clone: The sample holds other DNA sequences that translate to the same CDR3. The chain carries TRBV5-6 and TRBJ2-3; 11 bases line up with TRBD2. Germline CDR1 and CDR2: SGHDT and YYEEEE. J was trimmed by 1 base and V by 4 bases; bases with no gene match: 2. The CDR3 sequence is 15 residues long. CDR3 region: CASSLGLAGTDTQYF. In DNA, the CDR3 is TGTGCCAGCAGCCTGGGACTAGCGGGCACAGATACGCAGTATTTT. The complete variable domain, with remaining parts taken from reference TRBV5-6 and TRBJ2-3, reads DAGVTQSPTHLIKTRGQQVTLRCSPKSGHDTVSWYQQALGQGPQFIFQYYEEEERQRGNFPDRFSGHQFPNYSSELNVNALLLGDSALYLCASSLGLAGTDTQYFGPGTRLTVL.

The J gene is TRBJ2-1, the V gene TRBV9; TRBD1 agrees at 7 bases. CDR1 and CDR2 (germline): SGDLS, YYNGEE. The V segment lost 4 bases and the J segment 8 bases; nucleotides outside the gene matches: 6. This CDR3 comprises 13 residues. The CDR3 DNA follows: TGTGCCAGCAGCCAAGGGGGCCCGGATGAGCAGTTCTTC. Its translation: CASSQGGPDEQFF.

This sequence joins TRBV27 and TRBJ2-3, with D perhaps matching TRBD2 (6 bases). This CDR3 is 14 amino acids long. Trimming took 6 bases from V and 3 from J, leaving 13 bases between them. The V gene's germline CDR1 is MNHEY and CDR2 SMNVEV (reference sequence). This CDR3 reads CASRPGGGTDTQYF. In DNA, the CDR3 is TGTGCCAGCAGGCCGGGTGGGGGGACAGATACGCAGTATTTT.

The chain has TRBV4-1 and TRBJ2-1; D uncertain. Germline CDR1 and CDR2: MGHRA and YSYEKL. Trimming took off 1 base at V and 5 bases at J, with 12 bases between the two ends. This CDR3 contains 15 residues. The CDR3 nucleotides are TGCGCCAGCAGCCAAGTGTTTGGCACGCACAATGAGCAGTTCTTC. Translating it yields CASSQVFGTHNEQFF.

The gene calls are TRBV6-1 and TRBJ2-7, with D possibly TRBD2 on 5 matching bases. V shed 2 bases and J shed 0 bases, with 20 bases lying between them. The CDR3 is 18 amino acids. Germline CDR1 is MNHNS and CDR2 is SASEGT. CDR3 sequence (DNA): TGTGCCAGCAGTGAACATACCCCCTTGGCGGGTCGCTCCTACGAGCAGTACTTC. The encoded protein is CASSEHTPLAGRSYEQYF.